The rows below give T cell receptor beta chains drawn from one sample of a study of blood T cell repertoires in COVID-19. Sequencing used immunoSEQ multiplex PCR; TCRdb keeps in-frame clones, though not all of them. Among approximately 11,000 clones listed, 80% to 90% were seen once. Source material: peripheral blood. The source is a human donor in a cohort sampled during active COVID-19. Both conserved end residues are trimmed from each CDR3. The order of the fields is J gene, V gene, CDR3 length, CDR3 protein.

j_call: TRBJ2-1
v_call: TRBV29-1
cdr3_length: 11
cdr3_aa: SVEVADHNEQF

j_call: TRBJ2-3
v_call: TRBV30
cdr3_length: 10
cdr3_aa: AWSPLTDTQY

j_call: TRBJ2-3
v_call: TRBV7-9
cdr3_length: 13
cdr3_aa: ASSLVSSSTDTQY

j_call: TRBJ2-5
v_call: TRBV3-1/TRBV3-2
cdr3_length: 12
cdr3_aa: ASSQPSGRETQY

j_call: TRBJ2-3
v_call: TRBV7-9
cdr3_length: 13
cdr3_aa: ASSRGTSGSDTQY

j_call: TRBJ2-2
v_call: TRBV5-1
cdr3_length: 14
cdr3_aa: ASSRGRLTNTGELF

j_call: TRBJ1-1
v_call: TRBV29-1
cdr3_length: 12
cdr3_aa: SALQGPRNTEAF

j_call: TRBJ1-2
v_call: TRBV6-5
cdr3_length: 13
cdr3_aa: ASSLSGIGYYGYT

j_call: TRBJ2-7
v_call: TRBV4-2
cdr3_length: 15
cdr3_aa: ASSRLLAGGSSYEQY

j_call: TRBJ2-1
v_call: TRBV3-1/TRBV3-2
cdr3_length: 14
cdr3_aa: ASSQDGRGSYNEQF

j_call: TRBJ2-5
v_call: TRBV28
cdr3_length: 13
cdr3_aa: ASSLPGTGVQTQY

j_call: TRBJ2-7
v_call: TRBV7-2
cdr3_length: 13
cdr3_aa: ASSFNSGTLWEQY

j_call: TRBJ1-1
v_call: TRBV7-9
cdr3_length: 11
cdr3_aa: ASSSQGGTEAF

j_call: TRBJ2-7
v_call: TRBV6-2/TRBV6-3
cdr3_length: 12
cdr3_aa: ASSNLGTGYEQY

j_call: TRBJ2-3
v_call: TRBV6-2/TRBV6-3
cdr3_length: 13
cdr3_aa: ASRPSGTATDTQY

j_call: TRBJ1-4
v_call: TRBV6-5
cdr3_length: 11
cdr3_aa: ASMRDRVEKLF